Shown below are 21 T cell receptor beta chains from a single sample sequenced in a study of PD-L1 blockade in urothelial cancer. Clones were sequenced by immunoSEQ multiplex PCR, and TCRdb holds only the in-frame ones, with some missing. The data hold 29,000 or so clones, with approximately 87% observed a single time. The sequences come from PBMCs, collected around atezolizumab (anti-PD-L1) treatment. Every receptor here comes from a man between 45 and 60 years old with urothelial cancer.

This clone occurred a few times. V and J are TRBV30 and TRBJ1-1, with D possibly TRBD1 on 6 matching bases. Looked up from germline, CDR1 is GTSNPN and CDR2 is SVGIG (reference sequence). Trimming stripped 4 bases from V and 6 bases from J, with 21 bases between. The CDR3 is 15 amino acids. CDR3 sequence reads: CAWKQGTIQLSEAFF. The CDR3 DNA reads as TGTGCCTGGAAGCAGGGGACCATCCAACTTTCTGAAGCTTTCTTT.

The chain couples TRBV27 to TRBJ2-1; no definite D call. Per the germline V gene, CDR1 is MNHEY and CDR2 is SMNVEV (reference sequence). This CDR3 is 14 amino acids long. The ends were cut back, 4 bases at V and 7 bases at J, with 14 bases in the middle. As DNA, the CDR3 is TGTGCCAGCAGTTATTCCCGGTTTTCGAATGAGCAGTTCTTC. This sequence encodes CASSYSRFSNEQFF.

V is TRBV6-1 and J is TRBJ1-2; 11 nucleotides align to TRBD1. CDR3 length: 14 amino acids. The germline V gene encodes CDR1 MNHNS and CDR2 SASEGT. V dropped 6 bases and J dropped 7; count of bases not matched to a gene: 7. CDR3 loop: CASRRTGGAGGYTF. DNA of the CDR3: TGTGCCAGCAGGCGGACAGGGGGCGCCGGTGGCTACACCTTC.

The genes are TRBV11-2 and TRBJ1-1; a weak D match, TRBD1 (5 bases). The germline gives CDR1 SGHAT, CDR2 FQNNGV. This CDR3 is 14 amino acids long. V lost 1 base and J 2 bases, leaving 8 bases between the germline ends. The CDR3 sequence: CASSLGGGNTEAFF. In DNA, the CDR3 is TGTGCCAGCAGCTTAGGCGGGGGAAACACTGAAGCTTTCTTT.

The chain uses TRBV7-8 and TRBJ2-7, with TRBD2 matching over 11 bases. This CDR3 has 15 residues. After removal of 2 bases from V and 2 bases from J, the junction contained 2 bases not matched to a gene. Germline CDR1 reads SGHVS; CDR2 reads FQNEAQ. The CDR3 sequence: CASSLLAGGTYEQYF. The CDR3 DNA sequence: TGTGCCAGCAGCTTACTAGCGGGAGGAACCTACGAGCAGTACTTC. The full variable domain, its missing parts supplied by reference TRBV7-8 and TRBJ2-7, is GAGVSQSPRYKVAKRGQDVALRCDPISGHVSLFWYQQALGQGPEFLTYFQNEAQLDKSGLPSDRFFAERPEGSVSTLKIQRTQQEDSAVYLCASSLLAGGTYEQYFGPGTRLTVT.

The chain recombines TRBV28 with TRBJ2-7; 7 bases map to TRBD2. After removal of 1 base from V and 5 bases from J, the junction contained 5 bases not matched to a gene. The CDR3 has 14 residues. The germline gives CDR1 MDHEN, CDR2 SYDVKM. CDR3: CASSLFRGDHEQYF. The CDR3 DNA follows: TGTGCCAGCAGTTTATTCCGGGGGGACCACGAGCAGTACTTC.

Only a few counts were recorded for this clone. The chain links TRBV9 to TRBJ2-2, with unresolved D. CDR3 length: 13 amino acids. V lost 1 base, J lost 6 bases, and 7 bases lay in between. Germline CDR1 SGDLS, CDR2 YYNGEE. The CDR3 coding sequence is TGTGCCAGCAGCGTATTCTCCCCCGGGGAGCTGTTTTTT. Its protein is CASSVFSPGELFF.

V and J are TRBV2 and TRBJ2-1, with 8 bases fitting TRBD2. The V gene end was trimmed by 8 bases and the J gene end by 7 bases; junction bases not matched to a gene: 13. The CDR3 loop spans 15 amino acids. Germline CDR1 is SNHLY and CDR2 is FYNNEI. The CDR3 spells CASRTGTRVGNEQFF. The CDR3 nucleotides are TGTGCCAGCCGAACCGGGACTAGGGTTGGTAATGAGCAGTTCTTC.

Judged by abundance, this clone is medium-sized. This chain joins TRBV27 and TRBJ2-7; TRBD2 is a possible D gene (5 bases). CDR3 length: 12 amino acids. Trimming removed 3 bases from V and 5 bases from J, with 8 bases in between. The germline CDR1 and CDR2 sequences are MNHEY and SMNVEV (reference sequence). The CDR3 sequence: CASSFNGNEQYF. CDR3 DNA sequence: TGTGCCAGCAGTTTCAACGGGAACGAGCAGTACTTC.

The chain is built from TRBV7-2 and TRBJ2-1; 7 bases line up with TRBD1. Germline CDR1 and CDR2: SGHTA and FQGNSA. The CDR3 runs 16 residues. Losses at the gene ends were 0 bases for V and 5 bases for J; bases not matched to a gene: 7. The CDR3 loop reads CASSLALTRGHNEQFF. CDR3 DNA sequence: TGTGCCAGCAGCTTAGCGCTTACTAGGGGGCACAATGAGCAGTTCTTC. Full variable domain (outside the CDR3, taken from reference TRBV7-2 and TRBJ2-1): GAGVSQSPSNKVTEKGKDVELRCDPISGHTALYWYRQSLGQGLEFLIYFQGNSAPDKSGLPSDRFSAERTGGSVSTLTIQRTQQEDSAVYLCASSLALTRGHNEQFFGPGTRLTVL.

V and J are TRBV9 and TRBJ1-3; D possibly corresponds to TRBD1 (6 bases). The V gene's germline CDR1 is SGDLS and CDR2 YYNGEE. V lost 4 bases and J 0 bases, leaving 14 bases between the germline ends. The CDR3 spans 16 residues. The CDR3 here is CASSPTNRDSGNTIYF. CDR3 in DNA: TGTGCCAGCAGCCCAACGAACAGGGACTCTGGAAACACCATATATTTT.

The rearrangement joins TRBV7-3 to TRBJ2-5, with 7 bases matching TRBD1. This CDR3 contains 13 residues. Germline lookup yields CDR1 SGHTA and CDR2 FQGTGA. Trimming at V came to 7 bases and at J to 7 bases, leaving 9 bases not matched to a gene. The CDR3 DNA reads TGTGCCAGCACTGTGAGGGCAGGGGGGACCCAGTACTTC. Encoded protein: CASTVRAGGTQYF.

The rearrangement links TRBV6-5 to TRBJ1-2, with D unresolved. Germline V gene sequence: CDR1 MNHEY, CDR2 SVGAGI. Trimming removed 5 bases from V and 7 bases from J, with 14 bases in between. The CDR3 covers 13 residues. CDR3 coding DNA: TGTGCCAGCAGTCCCCCGACACATGGTGGCTACACCTTC. Its protein is CASSPPTHGGYTF.

This chain uses TRBV5-6 with TRBJ1-5; 7 nucleotides agree with TRBD1. The CDR3 runs 16 residues. The junction had 12 bases not matched to a gene; V was cut back by 4 bases and J by 5 bases. Per germline, CDR1 SGHDT and CDR2 YYEEEE. DNA for the CDR3: TGTGCCAGCAGCCGATTTAAACAGGGGAATTATCAGCCCCAGCATTTT. It yields the protein CASSRFKQGNYQPQHF.

J is TRBJ2-5 and V is TRBV2, with D maybe TRBD2 (5 bases). The CDR3 contains 15 residues. Trimming removed 6 bases from V and 4 bases from J, with 18 bases in between. CDR1 is SNHLY, CDR2 FYNNEI, per germline. The CDR3 DNA reads TGTGCCAGCAGCCTGTGGGAGTTCCTCTCAGAGACCCAGTACTTC. Its protein is CASSLWEFLSETQYF. The entire variable domain, with the rest obtained from reference TRBV2 and TRBJ2-5, is as follows: EPEVTQTPSHQVTQMGQEVILRCVPISNHLYFYWYRQILGQKVEFLVSFYNNEISEKSEIFDDQFSVERPDGSNFTLKIRSTKLEDSAMYFCASSLWEFLSETQYFGPGTRLLVL.

CDR3 bases: TGTGCCAGCAGCCCAGATATGGACACCAGCACAGATACGCAGTATTTT. Translation: CASSPDMDTSTDTQYF. This sequence joins TRBV7-9 and TRBJ2-3, with TRBD1 as a possible D gene (5 bases). V dropped 5 bases and J dropped 0 bases, with 15 bases sitting between them. Germline-derived CDR1 and CDR2 are SEHNR and FQNEAQ (reference sequence). The CDR3 loop spans 16 amino acids.

The chain is built from TRBV9 and TRBJ1-6; 9 bases map to TRBD1. From germline, CDR1 is SGDLS and CDR2 YYNGEE. The CDR3 is 16 residues long. The V and J ends lost 4 bases and 3 bases, in that order; junction bases with no gene match: 5. This CDR3 is CASSPRDRVYNSPLHF. CDR3 DNA: TGTGCCAGCAGCCCTAGGGACAGGGTCTATAATTCACCCCTCCACTTT.

This chain links TRBV11-2 with TRBJ2-7, with a weak D call TRBD1 (7 bases). Per the germline V gene, CDR1 is SGHAT and CDR2 is FQNNGV. Trimming took off 0 bases at V and 2 bases at J, with 14 bases between the two ends. The CDR3 has 16 amino acids. The chain's CDR3 is CASSLERGDRTYEQYF. For the CDR3, the DNA is TGTGCCAGCAGCTTAGAAAGGGGGGACAGAACCTACGAGCAGTACTTC.

The V call is TRBV19, the J call TRBJ2-3, with D perhaps TRBD2 (5 bases). Trimming left V 7 bases short and J 2 bases short, with 13 bases between. CDR1 is LNHDA, CDR2 SQIVND, per germline (reference sequence). The CDR3 sequence is 14 residues long. CDR3 loop: CASTPSEVTDTQYF. The CDR3 nucleotides are TGTGCCAGTACCCCATCGGAGGTCACAGATACGCAGTATTTT. Using reference TRBV19 and TRBJ2-3 for the parts outside the CDR3, the full variable domain is DGGITQSPKYLFRKEGQNVTLSCEQNLNHDAMYWYRQDPGQGLRLIYYSQIVNDFQKGDIAEGYSVSREKKESFPLTVTSAQKNPTAFYLCASTPSEVTDTQYFGPGTRLTVL.

The rearrangement links TRBV2 to TRBJ2-2, with TRBD2 as a possible D gene (5 bases). V shed 5 bases and J shed 0 bases, with 13 bases lying between them. CDR1 is SNHLY, CDR2 FYNNEI, per germline. This CDR3 is built from 16 residues. CDR3 coding DNA: TGTGCCAGCAGTCGCCTAGCAGTCGCGAACACCGGGGAGCTGTTTTTT. As protein: CASSRLAVANTGELFF.

The chain couples TRBV7-9 to TRBJ2-3, with 10 bases identical to TRBD1. This CDR3 has 16 residues. V was clipped by 5 bases and J by 4 bases; unmatched bases: 9. The germline V gene encodes CDR1 SEHNR and CDR2 FQNEAQ (reference sequence). The CDR3 DNA is TGTGCCAGCAGCCTAGGGACAGGGGTTTGGGCAGATACGCAGTATTTT. Its protein product is CASSLGTGVWADTQYF.